A single sample gave rise to the 22 T cell receptor beta chains below, sequenced in a study of technical replicates of blood from several donors. Repertoires were generated with immunoSEQ multiplex PCR, while TCRdb's copy carries only in-frame clones and drops some. The top ten hold 0.26% of the sample, which has under 85,000 clones, roughly 92% seen once. Sequencing was done on a sample of T cells isolated from PBMCs. The receptors come from a human donor in good health.

The rearrangement links TRBV18 to TRBJ2-3; no clear D gene. Germline CDR1 reads KGHSH; CDR2 reads LQKENI. The V end was cut by 0 bases, the J end by 13 bases, with 14 bases between. The CDR3 sequence is 13 residues long. The CDR3 sequence is CASSPPGSLREYF. Written as DNA, the CDR3 is TGTGCCAGCTCACCACCGGGTAGTCTTCGGGAGTATTTT.

The rearrangement joins TRBV21-1 to TRBJ2-7; the listed D gene, TRBD2, was not tested against the DNA. TRBV21-1 is labeled a pseudogene. The length of the CDR3 is 17 residues. CDR3 sequence reads: CASSTTGEEWVRQEQYF. The DNA for the CDR3 is TGTGCCAGCAGTACCACGGGGGAGGAATGGGTTAGGCAAGAGCAGTACTTC.

The V and J genes are TRBV2 and TRBJ2-7; 8 nucleotides line up with TRBD1. This CDR3 has 15 amino acids. Germline V CDR1 and CDR2: SNHLY, FYNNEI. Trimming at V came to 6 bases and at J to 2 bases, leaving 9 bases not matched to a gene. The CDR3 spells CASRKGSDRAYEQYF. The CDR3 region has the DNA TGTGCCAGCAGAAAGGGTTCGGACAGGGCCTACGAGCAGTACTTC.

This chain joins TRBV28 and TRBJ2-7; TRBD2 aligns across 11 bases. CDR3 length equals 13 residues. With V trimmed by 8 bases and J by 3 bases, 3 bases remained unmatched. The V gene's germline CDR1 is MDHEN and CDR2 SYDVKM. As DNA, the CDR3 is TGTGCCAGCCTAGGGACTAGCGGCTACGAGCAGTACTTC. Amino acids: CASLGTSGYEQYF.

This clone is a singleton in its sample. This sequence joins TRBV6-5 and TRBJ2-5, with a possible D match to TRBD1 (5 bases). This CDR3 contains 14 residues. The germline V gene encodes CDR1 MNHEY and CDR2 SVGAGI. Trimming cost V 5 bases and J 1 base, with 11 bases left between them. CDR3 nucleotides: TGTGCCAGCAGTAGGGGCGTAGGCCAAGAGACCCAGTACTTC. Translation gives CASSRGVGQETQYF.

The V call is TRBV11-2, the J call TRBJ2-2; D is uncertain. Trimming left V 1 base short and J 3 bases short, with 6 bases between. This CDR3 spans 14 amino acids. CDR1 and CDR2 from the germline V gene are SGHAT and FQNNGV. The CDR3 here is CASSLAVYTGELFF. The CDR3 coding sequence is TGTGCCAGCAGCTTAGCAGTTTACACCGGGGAGCTGTTTTTT.

The V and J genes are TRBV10-1 and TRBJ1-1; a possible D gene is TRBD1 (6 bases). The CDR3 extends over 13 amino acids. CDR1 and CDR2 from the germline V gene are WNHNN and SYGVQD (reference sequence). The V end lost 2 bases, the J end lost 8 bases, and 12 bases lay between the germline ends. CDR3 region: CASSERGLSEAFF. The CDR3 bases are TGCGCCAGCAGTGAGAGGGGGTTATCAGAAGCTTTCTTT.

V usage is TRBV27 and J usage is TRBJ2-3, with D possibly TRBD2 on 5 matching bases. CDR3 length equals 14 residues. Looked up from germline, CDR1 is MNHEY and CDR2 is SMNVEV (reference sequence). V gave up 3 bases and J gave up 4 bases, with 11 bases separating them. As DNA, the CDR3 is TGTGCCAGCAGTTTTGAGGGATTCGCAGATACGCAGTATTTT. Translated, it gives CASSFEGFADTQYF.

The CDR3: CASSGQGLLWGYTF. The CDR3, as DNA: TGTGCCAGCAGCGGCCAGGGACTGCTGTGGGGCTACACCTTC. The chain couples TRBV11-2 to TRBJ1-2; D is perhaps TRBD1 (5 bases). The V end lost 5 bases, the J end lost 8 bases, and 18 bases lay between the germline ends. The CDR3 loop spans 14 amino acids. The germline V gene encodes CDR1 SGHAT and CDR2 FQNNGV.

V and J are TRBV21-1 and TRBJ1-2; the D call in the table, TRBD1, was not verified against the DNA. TRBV21-1 counts as a pseudogene. There are 12 residues in the CDR3. DNA for the CDR3: TGTGCCAGCGCGGACAGGGCCGGAGGCTACACCTTC. Translated: CASADRAGGYTF.

The J gene is TRBJ2-1, the V gene TRBV30; 7 bases match TRBD2. The CDR3 totals 12 residues. From germline, CDR1 is GTSNPN and CDR2 SVGIG (reference sequence). Trimming removed 6 bases from V and 7 bases from J; junction bases left unmatched: 6. The CDR3 spells CACRGDPNEQFF. In DNA form, the CDR3 reads TGTGCCTGCCGGGGGGACCCAAATGAGCAGTTCTTC.

The rearrangement uses TRBV2 and TRBJ1-3; TRBD1 might be the D (6 bases). V was cut by 6 bases and J by 0 bases, with 15 bases left in between. The CDR3 extends over 16 amino acids. Per the germline V gene, CDR1 is SNHLY and CDR2 is FYNNEI. The CDR3 spells CASRQRDKSSGNTIYF. The CDR3 DNA follows: TGTGCCAGCAGACAACGGGACAAAAGCTCTGGAAACACCATATATTTT.

The rearrangement links TRBV27 to TRBJ1-2, with D unclear. Germline-derived CDR1 and CDR2 are MNHEY and SMNVEV (reference sequence). Trimming removed 10 bases from V and 8 bases from J, with 17 bases in between. This CDR3 contains 12 residues. The CDR3 bases are TGTGCCACATACTCGATTACAGAAGGCTACACCTTC. Translated: CATYSITEGYTF.

The rearrangement joins TRBV4-1 to TRBJ2-7; D possibly corresponds to TRBD2 (6 bases). CDR3 length: 15 amino acids. The germline gives CDR1 MGHRA, CDR2 YSYEKL. V was shortened by 3 bases and J by 6 bases, with 18 bases between the two germline ends. The CDR3 loop reads CASSQDRGGVGEQYF. The CDR3 DNA sequence: TGCGCCAGCAGCCAGGACCGGGGCGGGGTCGGCGAGCAGTACTTC.

The chain is built from TRBV5-1 and TRBJ2-5, with TRBD2 matching over 8 bases. Germline V gives CDR1 SGHRS, CDR2 YFSETQ. This CDR3 is built from 17 residues. V lost 1 base, J lost 4 bases, and 12 bases stayed unmatched. The CDR3 coding sequence is TGCGCCAGCAGCTTGAATCCGAGTGCCGGGGGGGGAGAGACCCAGTACTTC. Residues: CASSLNPSAGGGETQYF.

The rearrangement joins TRBV10-3 to TRBJ1-2, with TRBD1 as a possible D gene (5 bases). Trimming stripped 0 bases from V and 4 bases from J, with 9 bases between. Germline CDR1 and CDR2: ENHRY and SYGVKD. This CDR3 region has 14 residues. CDR3 protein: CAISESGQTYGYTF. In nucleotides, the CDR3 is TGTGCCATCAGTGAGTCGGGGCAGACCTATGGCTACACCTTC.

The V and J genes are TRBV29-1 and TRBJ1-1; D ambiguous. V was clipped by 5 bases and J by 5 bases, with 9 bases between them. The CDR3 consists of 11 residues. Germline CDR1 reads SQVTM; CDR2 reads ANQGSEA. CDR3 sequence (DNA): TGCAGCGTTCCGGGTGTGACTGAAGCTTTCTTT. Protein product: CSVPGVTEAFF.

The chain employs TRBV5-1 and TRBJ1-5, with no clear D. The CDR3 is made up of 14 amino acids. With 0 bases removed from V and 7 bases from J, the gap between germline ends came to 11 bases. Germline CDR1 SGHRS, CDR2 YFSETQ. CDR3 sequence reads: CASSLAGSEQPQHF. In DNA form, the CDR3 reads TGCGCCAGCAGCTTGGCCGGGTCAGAACAGCCCCAGCATTTT. Full variable domain (missing parts from reference TRBV5-1 and TRBJ1-5): KAGVTQTPRYLIKTRGQQVTLSCSPISGHRSVSWYQQTPGQGLQFLFEYFSETQRNKGNFPGRFSGRQFSNSRSEMNVSTLELGDSALYLCASSLAGSEQPQHFGDGTRLSIL.

The gene calls are TRBV6-1 and TRBJ1-1; possibly TRBD1 for D (5 bases). The V and J ends lost 2 bases and 0 bases respectively, with 19 bases between them. Per the germline V gene, CDR1 is MNHNS and CDR2 is SASEGT. CDR3 length: 18 residues. CDR3: CASSERTLGARMNTEAFF. DNA for the CDR3: TGTGCCAGCAGTGAAAGGACCCTAGGGGCCCGCATGAACACTGAAGCTTTCTTT.

The chain joins TRBV7-3 to TRBJ2-7, with TRBD1 identical over 9 bases. CDR1 SGHTA and CDR2 FQGTGA come from the germline V gene. V gave up 4 bases and J gave up 3 bases; unmatched junction bases: 7. This CDR3 has 15 amino acids. This CDR3 reads CASSSKTGGNYEQYF. The CDR3, as DNA: TGTGCCAGCAGCTCTAAAACAGGGGGCAACTACGAGCAGTACTTC.

The chain has TRBV11-1 and TRBJ2-7, with TRBD1 matching over 9 bases. The germline V gene has CDR1 SGHAT and CDR2 FQDESV (reference sequence). J gave up 5 bases and V 5 bases, and 7 bases lay outside the gene matches. CDR3 length: 14 residues. CDR3 loop: CASSPRDRDHEQYF. The CDR3 DNA reads as TGTGCCAGCAGCCCCCGGGACAGGGACCACGAGCAGTACTTC.

The CDR3 is CATTPTVLVHEQYF. The DNA of the CDR3 is TGTGCCACCACTCCGACAGTCCTGGTACACGAGCAGTACTTC. The genes are TRBV28 and TRBJ2-7; perhaps TRBD1 as D (5 bases). V gave up 10 bases and J gave up 5 bases, with 21 bases separating them. Per the germline V gene, CDR1 is MDHEN and CDR2 is SYDVKM. CDR3 size: 14 residues.